These 24 T cell receptor beta chains share one sample of origin, sequenced in a study of CD8 T cells in ankylosing spondylitis. Their recognized antigens are unknown. Broader study findings: What seemed typical of ankylosing spondylitis blood was a TCR beta motif built from roughly 8 highly homologous variants.

TCRdb re-called the 5' RACE reads through MiXCR, storing one row per CDR3 protein. This table holds 700,000 or so distinct CDR3 sequences, around 20% found once. Sequencing was performed on blood, either unsorted or a sorted T cell fraction (not recorded which). The origin of the receptors is a male donor with ankylosing spondylitis.

V usage is TRBV18 and J usage is TRBJ2-7, with TRBD2 identical over 7 bases. The CDR3 consists of 15 residues. Germline CDR1 KGHSH, CDR2 LQKENI. V gave up 6 bases and J gave up 0 bases; unmatched junction bases: 8. The CDR3 DNA reads TGTGCCAGCTCGGTAGGTAGCGGGCACTCCTACGAGCAGTACTTC. The encoded protein is CASSVGSGHSYEQYF.

The table lists this clonotype with many counts. This chain joins TRBV11-1 and TRBJ2-7, with D possibly TRBD1 on 6 matching bases. The CDR3 covers 19 residues. The V gene's germline CDR1 is SGHAT and CDR2 FQDESV (reference sequence). V lost 3 bases and J lost 2, with 26 bases in between. CDR3 coding DNA: TGTGCCAGCAGCTTCGTCAGGGGCGAAGTGAGCCTTGGGCCCTACGAGCAGTACTTC. This encodes CASSFVRGEVSLGPYEQYF.

Turning to this clonotype: The CDR3 carries no conserved terminal phenylalanine or tryptophan, so it likely arises from a read error. This sequence joins TRBV18 and TRBJ1-1, with no clear D. The germline V and J ends were trimmed by 1 base and 2 bases, with 5 bases remaining between them. CDR3 size: 13 residues. Looked up from germline, CDR1 is KGHSH and CDR2 is LQKENI. As DNA, the CDR3 is TGTGCCAGCTCACCACGCCCTAACACTGAAGCTTTCCTT. Amino acid sequence: CASSPRPNTEAFL.

The rearrangement uses TRBV4-3 and TRBJ2-7, with D possibly matching TRBD2 (6 bases). Germline CDR1 reads LGHNA; CDR2 reads YSLEER. This CDR3 has 13 residues. The V end was cut by 6 bases, the J end by 4 bases, with 13 bases between. CDR3 in amino acids: CASSTEEGYEQYF. The CDR3 DNA sequence: TGCGCCAGCAGTACCGAGGAGGGGTACGAGCAGTACTTC.

Ten or more counts support this clonotype. The chain uses TRBV20-1 and TRBJ1-5; D call uncertain. The V end was cut by 6 bases, the J end by 3 bases, with 21 bases between. The CDR3 sequence is 16 residues long. Germline V CDR1 and CDR2: DFQATT, SNEGSKA (reference sequence). The CDR3 loop is CSATGPYNTFNQPQHF. The CDR3 region has the DNA TGCAGTGCAACCGGGCCTTACAATACCTTCAATCAGCCCCAGCATTTT.

In this sample, this clonotype turned up a few times. The chain recombines TRBV11-3 with TRBJ2-2, with D perhaps being TRBD1 or TRBD2 (5 bases each). Germline assignment: CDR1 SGHNT and CDR2 YENEEA. The V and J ends lost 5 bases and 3 bases respectively, with 19 bases between them. The CDR3 is 17 residues long. The CDR3 DNA is TGTGCCAGCAGCAGAAACGGGTGGGGGTCATACACCGGGGAGCTGTTTTTT. The encoded protein is CASSRNGWGSYTGELFF.

The chain is built from TRBV5-1 and TRBJ2-7; D uncertain. The germline V gene has CDR1 SGHRS and CDR2 YFSETQ. This CDR3 has 14 residues. Trimming removed 0 bases from V and 4 bases from J, with 11 bases in between. CDR3 coding DNA: TGCGCCAGCAGCTTGGTTTCGGGCCAATACGAGCAGTACTTC. As protein: CASSLVSGQYEQYF.

This clonotype showed up many times. V gene TRBV5-1 combines with J gene TRBJ2-1, with 11 bases identical to TRBD2. Trimming took 0 bases from V and 4 from J; bases not matched to a gene: 3. The CDR3 covers 16 residues. The germline V gene has CDR1 SGHRS and CDR2 YFSETQ. CDR3 DNA: TGCGCCAGCAGCTTGGAAACTAGCGGGAGTTACAATGAGCAGTTCTTC. Protein sequence: CASSLETSGSYNEQFF.

The chain couples TRBV7-2 to TRBJ2-1; no firm D call. CDR3 length: 13 residues. V was trimmed by 1 base and J by 8 bases, leaving 9 bases between them. Per the germline V gene, CDR1 is SGHTA and CDR2 is FQGNSA. CDR3 protein: CASSLEDGHEQFF. The CDR3, as DNA: TGTGCCAGCAGCTTAGAGGACGGTCATGAGCAGTTCTTC.

The V and J genes are TRBV5-1 and TRBJ1-6; D unresolved. This CDR3 is 16 amino acids long. Trimming cost V 2 bases and J 0 bases, with 9 bases left between them. Germline CDR1 is SGHRS and CDR2 is YFSETQ. CDR3 region: CASSFKENSYNSPLHF. CDR3 nucleotide sequence: TGCGCCAGCAGCTTCAAGGAAAACTCCTATAATTCACCCCTCCACTTT.

The chain links TRBV5-5 to TRBJ2-5, with D possibly called TRBD1 or TRBD2 (5 bases each). The V end was cut by 4 bases, the J end by 5 bases, with 21 bases between. CDR1 and CDR2 (germline): SGHKS, YYEKEE (reference sequence). The CDR3 contains 16 residues. The chain's CDR3 is CASSPGTYLGQETQYF. The CDR3 nucleotides read TGTGCCAGCAGCCCTGGGACCTACTTAGGCCAGGAGACCCAGTACTTC.

The table lists this clonotype with a few counts. The rearrangement joins TRBV4-3 to TRBJ2-7; no clear D. CDR1 LGHNA and CDR2 YSLEER come from the germline V gene. V was shortened by 0 bases and J by 0 bases, with 9 bases between the two germline ends. The CDR3 is 15 residues long. CDR3 region: CASSQDTAYSYEQYF. The CDR3 DNA is TGCGCCAGCAGCCAAGATACCGCATACTCCTACGAGCAGTACTTC.

This clonotype was found a few times. This chain joins TRBV28 and TRBJ1-2; possible D gene TRBD1, 5 bases. Germline V gene lookup returns CDR1 MDHEN and CDR2 SYDVKM. Between the trimmed V and J ends, which lost 3 bases and 3 bases, there was a span of 17 bases. This CDR3 region has 16 residues. DNA of the CDR3: TGTGCCAGCAGTTTGGGGGGTGGGGGAAAGGACTATGGCTACACCTTC. Amino acids: CASSLGGGGKDYGYTF.

The rearrangement links TRBV20-1 to TRBJ2-1; a possible D gene is TRBD1 (6 bases). The germline gives CDR1 DFQATT, CDR2 SNEGSKA (reference sequence). The CDR3 sequence is 16 residues long. V was trimmed by 1 base and J by 0 bases, leaving 13 bases between them. In nucleotides, the CDR3 is TGCAGTGCTAGAGTCCGAACAGGGAGCTCCTACAATGAGCAGTTCTTC. Translating it yields CSARVRTGSSYNEQFF.

This clonotype has only a few counts. The chain couples TRBV7-6 to TRBJ2-1, with D tentatively TRBD2 (5 bases). Trimming removed 3 bases from V and 6 bases from J, with 12 bases in between. The CDR3 length is 14 residues. The V gene's germline CDR1 is SGHVS and CDR2 FNYEAQ. In nucleotides, the CDR3 is TGTGCCAGCAGCTTTTTGAGCGGAGGCAATGAGCAGTTCTTC. Encoded protein: CASSFLSGGNEQFF.

This rearrangement joins TRBV6-2 or TRBV6-3 to TRBJ1-6; TRBD1 aligns across 8 bases. Germline V gene lookup returns CDR1 MNHEY and CDR2 SVGEGT. V was clipped by 3 bases and J by 0 bases; unmatched bases: 7. CDR3 length: 18 residues. The CDR3 DNA follows: TGTGCCAGCAGTTATCCGGACAGGGAGAGCTCCTATAATTCACCCCTCCACTTT. Translating gives CASSYPDRESSYNSPLHF.

The chain is built from TRBV6-5 and TRBJ2-1; D gene uncertain. V was cut by 2 bases and J by 0 bases, with 11 bases left in between. This CDR3 has 16 residues. Looked up from germline, CDR1 is MNHEY and CDR2 is SVGAGI. The chain's CDR3 is CASSYTQTSSYNEQFF. The CDR3 DNA sequence: TGTGCCAGCAGTTACACACAGACCAGCTCCTACAATGAGCAGTTCTTC.

The V gene is TRBV6-5, the J gene TRBJ2-1; D unresolved. This CDR3 is built from 13 residues. Trimming took off 2 bases at V and 5 bases at J, with 7 bases between the two ends. Germline V gene data show CDR1 as MNHEY and CDR2 as SVGAGI. The CDR3 sequence: CASSYGIHNEQFF. The CDR3 DNA reads TGTGCCAGCAGTTACGGGATCCACAATGAGCAGTTCTTC.

The chain employs TRBV16 and TRBJ1-2, with 7 bases lining up with TRBD1. The junction had 16 bases not matched to a gene; V was cut back by 4 bases and J by 8 bases. Germline lookup yields CDR1 KGHSY and CDR2 FQNENV. CDR3 length: 16 amino acids. The DNA for the CDR3 is TGTGCCAGCAGCCGTCGCGGCGCAGGGGGATTAGGAGGCTACACCTTC. This gives the protein CASSRRGAGGLGGYTF.

The CDR3 DNA sequence: TGTGCCAGCAGTTCCCCGGGACAGGGACGGACTGAAGCTTTCTTT. This sequence encodes CASSSPGQGRTEAFF. The chain has TRBV27 and TRBJ1-1; 9 bases map to TRBD1. CDR3 length: 15 residues. Germline V gene sequence: CDR1 MNHEY, CDR2 SMNVEV (reference sequence). Germline trimming cut 4 bases from V and 5 bases from J; bases unmatched to any gene: 8.

The gene calls are TRBV7-9 and TRBJ2-3; TRBD2 is a possible D gene (6 bases). From germline, CDR1 is SEHNR and CDR2 FQNEAQ (reference sequence). Trimming left V 4 bases short and J 0 bases short, with 14 bases between. CDR3 length: 16 residues. CDR3 sequence reads: CASSSRVGGSTDTQYF. The DNA of the CDR3 is TGTGCCAGCAGCTCTAGGGTGGGGGGAAGCACAGATACGCAGTATTTT.

The sample holds a few counts of this clonotype. The chain couples TRBV27 to TRBJ2-1, with D perhaps matching TRBD1 or TRBD2 (6 bases each). The CDR3 runs to 18 residues. CDR1 is MNHEY and CDR2 is SMNVEV in the germline V gene (reference sequence). V shed 0 bases and J shed 5 bases, with 20 bases lying between them. CDR3 amino acids: CASSLSSWRDTSNNEQFF. The CDR3 DNA reads as TGTGCCAGCAGTTTATCGAGCTGGAGGGACACAAGCAACAATGAGCAGTTCTTC.

This clonotype was found many times. The genes are TRBV12-3 or TRBV12-4 and TRBJ2-7; D is perhaps TRBD1 (6 bases). The CDR3 is 14 residues long. Trimming removed 6 bases from V and 2 bases from J, with 14 bases in between. The CDR3 here is CASSGSRGTYEQYF. The CDR3 nucleotides read TGTGCCAGCAGCGGATCCAGGGGCACCTACGAGCAGTACTTC.

The chain has TRBV7-2 and TRBJ2-5, with D perhaps matching TRBD2 (7 bases). V was shortened by 3 bases and J by 4 bases, with 12 bases between the two germline ends. Looked up from germline, CDR1 is SGHTA and CDR2 is FQGNSA. The length of the CDR3 is 14 residues. The CDR3 protein is CASSFGGRGETQYF. The CDR3 DNA follows: TGTGCCAGCAGCTTCGGGGGGCGCGGAGAGACCCAGTACTTC.